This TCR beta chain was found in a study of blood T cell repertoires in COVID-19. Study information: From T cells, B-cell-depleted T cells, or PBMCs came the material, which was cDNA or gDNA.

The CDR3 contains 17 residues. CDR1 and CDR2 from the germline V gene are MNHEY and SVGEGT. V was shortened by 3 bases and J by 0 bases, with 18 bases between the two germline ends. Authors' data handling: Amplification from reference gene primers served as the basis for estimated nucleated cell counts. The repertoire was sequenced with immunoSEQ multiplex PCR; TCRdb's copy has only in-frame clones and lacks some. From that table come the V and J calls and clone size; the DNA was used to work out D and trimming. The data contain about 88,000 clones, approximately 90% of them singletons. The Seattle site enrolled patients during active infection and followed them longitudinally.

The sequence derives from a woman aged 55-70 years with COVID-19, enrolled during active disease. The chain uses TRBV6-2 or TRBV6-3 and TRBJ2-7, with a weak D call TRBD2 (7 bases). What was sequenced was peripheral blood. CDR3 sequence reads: CASSYGRSAGASYEQYF. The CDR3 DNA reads TGTGCCAGCAGTTATGGGCGCTCGGCGGGGGCCTCCTACGAGCAGTACTTC.